This T cell receptor beta chain was captured by sequencing in a study of cytomegalovirus exposure and HLA in healthy donors. Whole-study findings and limits: The study dropped some indistinguishable V segments, TRBV6-2 and TRBV6-3 among them. In a later analysis, V- and J-gene trimming of beta chains associated with a DCLRE1C missense variant, replicated independently. Many donors shared some public TCRs, even though most TCR sequences were rare. A later analysis found most CMV-associated TCR beta chains apparently HLA-restricted.

The germline V gene encodes CDR1 SGDLS and CDR2 YYNGEE. This CDR3 has 14 residues. Trimming removed 0 bases at V and 7 bases at J, with 10 bases between. The study ran its PCR with 60 Vbeta and 13 Jbeta primers. Measured with immunoSEQ multiplex PCR; TCRdb has only the in-frame clones, and not every one. Of about 140,000 clones in the sample, around 80% are singletons; the top ten hold 6.8%. With respect to this clone: The antigen is not known.

The clonotype comes from a man in his forties in good health and CMV-seropositive. The rearrangement uses TRBV9 and TRBJ1-4, with D perhaps TRBD1 (5 bases). Material for sequencing was PBMCs. CDR3 DNA sequence: TGTGCCAGCAGCGTAGGGAGTCAGGGTGAAAAACTGTTTTTT. As protein: CASSVGSQGEKLFF.